A selection of T cell receptor beta chains follows, all from one sample in a study of shared clonotypes between healthy human individuals. Measured with immunoSEQ multiplex PCR; TCRdb has only the in-frame clones, and not every one. Counted here are more than 1.2 million clones, 97% to 99% occurring once; the ten biggest clones make up approximately 0.4%. Source material: naive CD4+ T cells sorted from blood. Receptors were obtained from a man aged 30-40 years in good health. CDR3s include the opening cysteine and the closing phenylalanine or tryptophan. The D gene is left open where the match is weak.

j_gene	v_gene	d_gene	CDR3aa
TRBJ2-7	TRBV11-2	-	CASSLAGSPYEQYF
TRBJ2-3	TRBV27	-	CASSFSRTDTQYF
TRBJ2-7	TRBV18	-	CASSPGASEYEQYF
TRBJ2-7	TRBV5-1	-	CASSPTLYEQYF
TRBJ2-3	TRBV27	TRBD2	CASSGLAILGDTQYF
TRBJ2-3	TRBV7-8	-	CASSLGAQYDADTQYF
TRBJ1-2	TRBV20-1	-	CSASGHGYTF
TRBJ2-5	TRBV2	TRBD2	CASSDSGTSGRNSQETQYF
TRBJ1-5	TRBV18	TRBD1	CASSPRGTVGDQPQHF
TRBJ1-2	TRBV28	-	CASSIFGYGYTF
TRBJ2-3	TRBV18	TRBD2	CASSPLSASGSSGTDTQYF
TRBJ2-7	TRBV28	-	CASSPFPPDSSYEQYF
TRBJ2-4	TRBV5-1	-	CASSLVGDLVAKNIQYF
TRBJ2-3	TRBV5-6	TRBD1	CASSVTGGITDTQYF
TRBJ1-1	TRBV2	-	CASRADRNTEAFF
TRBJ1-1	TRBV29-1	-	CSVGQRLNTEAFF
TRBJ2-3	TRBV28	TRBD2	CASSPTGLAGGNTQYF
TRBJ2-4	TRBV27	TRBD2	CASSLAMGGIVGSGIQYF
TRBJ2-1	TRBV5-1	TRBD2	CASSLGVGLAGDNEQFF
TRBJ1-1	TRBV28	-	CASVVTAMNTEAFF
TRBJ2-7	TRBV27	-	CASSVVRVAQRGYEQYF
TRBJ2-2	TRBV28	-	CASSLLGAANTGELFF
TRBJ1-5	TRBV6-1	-	CASRGGDQPQHF
TRBJ1-5	TRBV7-8	TRBD1	CASSLGRQGFSNQPQHF